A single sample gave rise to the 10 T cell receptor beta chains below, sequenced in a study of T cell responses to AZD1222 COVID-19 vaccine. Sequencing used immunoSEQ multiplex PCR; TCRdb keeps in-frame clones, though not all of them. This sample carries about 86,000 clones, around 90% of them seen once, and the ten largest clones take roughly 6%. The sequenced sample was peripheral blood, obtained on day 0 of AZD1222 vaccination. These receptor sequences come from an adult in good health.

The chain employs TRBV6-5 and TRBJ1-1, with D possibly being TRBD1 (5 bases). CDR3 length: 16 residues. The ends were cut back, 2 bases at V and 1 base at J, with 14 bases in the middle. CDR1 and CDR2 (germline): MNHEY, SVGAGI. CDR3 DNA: TGTGCCAGCAGTTACGAGCCGGACAAGGGGAACACTGAAGCTTTCTTT. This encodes CASSYEPDKGNTEAFF.

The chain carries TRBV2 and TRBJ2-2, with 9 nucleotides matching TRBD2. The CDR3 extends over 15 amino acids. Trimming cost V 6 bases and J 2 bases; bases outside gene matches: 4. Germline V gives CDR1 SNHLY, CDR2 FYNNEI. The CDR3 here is CASRLAGRNTGELFF. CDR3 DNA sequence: TGTGCCAGCAGGCTAGCGGGACGAAACACCGGGGAGCTGTTTTTT.

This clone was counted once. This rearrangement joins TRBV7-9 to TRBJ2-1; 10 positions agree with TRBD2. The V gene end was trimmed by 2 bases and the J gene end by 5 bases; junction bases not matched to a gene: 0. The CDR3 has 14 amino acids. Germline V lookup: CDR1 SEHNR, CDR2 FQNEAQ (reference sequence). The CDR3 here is CASSLLAGDNEQFF. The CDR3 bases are TGTGCCAGCAGCTTACTAGCGGGAGACAATGAGCAGTTCTTC.

In DNA form, the CDR3 reads TGTGCCAGCAGCGGATTCGGGACTAGCGGGAGTGGCTCCTACAATGAGCAGTTCTTC. Translating gives CASSGFGTSGSGSYNEQFF. This sequence joins TRBV9 and TRBJ2-1; 14 bases fit TRBD2. V lost 3 bases to trimming and J lost 0 bases; unmatched junction nucleotides: 8. Germline-derived CDR1 and CDR2 are SGDLS and YYNGEE. The length of the CDR3 is 19 residues.

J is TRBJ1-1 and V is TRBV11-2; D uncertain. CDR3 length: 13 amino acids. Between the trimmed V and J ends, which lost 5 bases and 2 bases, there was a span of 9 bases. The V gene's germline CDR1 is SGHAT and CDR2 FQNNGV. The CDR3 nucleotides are TGTGCCAGCAGCGCCACGGGAAACACTGAAGCTTTCTTT. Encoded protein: CASSATGNTEAFF.

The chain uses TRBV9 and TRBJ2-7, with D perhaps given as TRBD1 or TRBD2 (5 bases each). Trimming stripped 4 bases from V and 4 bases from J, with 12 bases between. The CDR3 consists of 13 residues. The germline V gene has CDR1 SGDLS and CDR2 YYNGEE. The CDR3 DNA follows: TGTGCCAGCAGCCCCCGGGGCCGTTACGAGCAGTACTTC. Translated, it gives CASSPRGRYEQYF.

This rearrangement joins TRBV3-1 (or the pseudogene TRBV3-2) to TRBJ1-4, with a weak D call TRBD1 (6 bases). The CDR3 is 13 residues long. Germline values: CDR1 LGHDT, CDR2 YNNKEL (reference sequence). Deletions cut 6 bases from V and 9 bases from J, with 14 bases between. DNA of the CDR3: TGTGCCAGCAGTCTTGCGGGGGCTAAAAAACTGTTTTTT. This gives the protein CASSLAGAKKLFF.

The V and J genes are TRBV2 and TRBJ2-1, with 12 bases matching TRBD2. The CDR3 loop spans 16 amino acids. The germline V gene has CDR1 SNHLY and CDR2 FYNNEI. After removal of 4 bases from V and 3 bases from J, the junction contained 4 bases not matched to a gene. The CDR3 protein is CASSGTSGTRYNEQFF. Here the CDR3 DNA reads TGTGCCAGCAGTGGGACTAGCGGGACCCGCTACAATGAGCAGTTCTTC.

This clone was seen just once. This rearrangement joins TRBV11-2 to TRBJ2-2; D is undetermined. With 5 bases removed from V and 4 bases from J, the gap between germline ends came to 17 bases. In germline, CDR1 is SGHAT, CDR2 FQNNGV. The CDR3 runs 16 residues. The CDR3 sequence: CASSPRWVESTGELFF. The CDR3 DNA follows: TGTGCCAGCAGCCCCCGGTGGGTCGAATCCACCGGGGAGCTGTTTTTT.

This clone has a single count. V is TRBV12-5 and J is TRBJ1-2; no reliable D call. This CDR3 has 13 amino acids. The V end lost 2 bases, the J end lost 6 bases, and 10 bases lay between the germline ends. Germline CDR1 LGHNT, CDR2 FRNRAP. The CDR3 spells CASGLSGFDGYTF. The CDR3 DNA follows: TGTGCTAGTGGTTTGAGTGGATTCGATGGCTACACCTTC.